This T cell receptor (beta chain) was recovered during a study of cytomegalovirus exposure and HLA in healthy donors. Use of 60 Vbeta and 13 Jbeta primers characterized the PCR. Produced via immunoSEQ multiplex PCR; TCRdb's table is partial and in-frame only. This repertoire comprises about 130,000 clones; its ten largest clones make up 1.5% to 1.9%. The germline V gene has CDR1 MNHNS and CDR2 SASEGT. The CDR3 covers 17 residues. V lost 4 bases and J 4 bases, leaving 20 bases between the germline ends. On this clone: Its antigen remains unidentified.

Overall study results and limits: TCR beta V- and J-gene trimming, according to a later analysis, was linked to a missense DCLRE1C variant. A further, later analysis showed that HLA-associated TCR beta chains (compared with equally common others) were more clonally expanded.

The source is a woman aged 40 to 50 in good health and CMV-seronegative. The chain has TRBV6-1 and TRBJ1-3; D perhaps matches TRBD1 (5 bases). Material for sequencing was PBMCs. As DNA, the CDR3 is TGTGCCAGCAGTGTACCGGGACGGAGGGCGTCCGGAAACACCATATATTTT. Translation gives CASSVPGRRASGNTIYF.